A selection of T cell receptor beta chains follows, all from one sample in a study of shared clonotypes between healthy human individuals. The table came from immunoSEQ multiplex PCR; TCRdb's copy has only in-frame clones and leaves some out. Among some 980,000 clones, approximately 80% were seen once, and the ten largest hold 1.5%. The sequenced sample was memory CD4+ T cells sorted from blood. The origin of the receptors is a man younger than 35 in good health. The CDR3 runs from the conserved cysteine through the conserved F or W. A D gene is named only where the DNA matches it firmly. Size tells how often a clone was seen (once, few, many) or the class of an expanded clone, and some rows leave it out.

.	TRBJ2-2	.	TRBV28	CASSRLLNTGELFF	TGTGCCAGCAGTCGGCTGCTGAACACCGGGGAGCTGTTTTTT
few	TRBJ2-7	.	TRBV19	CASSMRGGYEQYF	TGTGCCAGTAGTATGAGGGGCGGATACGAGCAGTACTTC
.	TRBJ1-2	TRBD1	TRBV5-1	CASSSGRDRDGYTF	TGCGCCAGCAGCTCCGGCCGGGACAGGGATGGCTACACCTTC
.	TRBJ1-5	.	TRBV19	CASSSPPGTSSRNQPQHF	TGTGCCAGTAGTTCCCCTCCGGGGACAAGCTCCCGGAATCAGCCCCAGCATTTT
.	TRBJ2-5	TRBD2	TRBV11-2	CASLAGYNLPQTQYF	TGTGCCAGCCTAGCGGGATATAACTTACCACAGACCCAGTACTTC
.	TRBJ1-5	.	TRBV7-2	CASSLGWRALNQPQHF	TGTGCCAGCAGCTTAGGCTGGAGGGCGCTCAATCAGCCCCAGCATTTT
.	TRBJ1-2	.	TRBV28	CASSLGDYYGYTF	TGTGCCAGCAGTTTGGGGGATTACTATGGCTACACCTTC
.	TRBJ1-4	.	TRBV5-1	CASSWGNSPGKLFF	TGCGCCAGCAGCTGGGGGAATTCACCTGGAAAACTGTTTTTT
.	TRBJ2-1	TRBD2	TRBV7-9	CASSLGSSGGYEQFF	TGTGCCAGCAGCTTAGGTAGTAGCGGGGGCTATGAGCAGTTCTTC
.	TRBJ2-7	.	TRBV28	CASSSLGALSYEQYF	TGTGCCAGCAGTTCTTTAGGAGCCTTATCCTACGAGCAGTACTTC
.	TRBJ2-7	TRBD1	TRBV19	CASSIRQGDNEQYF	TGTGCCAGTAGTATAAGGCAGGGGGACAACGAGCAGTACTTC
.	TRBJ2-7	TRBD1	TRBV6-8	CASSAGTGAYEQYF	TGTGCCAGCAGTGCCGGGACAGGGGCCTACGAGCAGTACTTC
.	TRBJ2-2	TRBD2	TRBV6-5	CASSSGTNTGELFF	TGTGCCAGCAGTAGCGGGACGAACACCGGGGAGCTGTTTTTT
.	TRBJ1-4	.	TRBV28	CASSLRTATNEKLFF	TGTGCCAGCAGTTTACGGACAGCAACTAATGAAAAACTGTTTTTT
.	TRBJ2-7	TRBD2	TRBV6-1	CASSTSTSGSGEQYF	TGTGCCAGCAGTACCTCGACTAGCGGGAGTGGCGAGCAGTACTTC
.	TRBJ2-7	.	TRBV6-5	CASSNRYSYEQYF	TGTGCCAGCAGTAACAGATACTCCTACGAGCAGTACTTC
.	TRBJ1-6	TRBD1	TRBV5-1	CASSLGQGDSPLHF	TGCGCCAGCAGCTTGGGACAGGGGGATTCACCCCTCCACTTT
.	TRBJ2-5	TRBD1	TRBV5-1	CASFQGATPQETQYF	TGCGCCAGCTTCCAGGGGGCAACCCCTCAAGAGACCCAGTACTTC
.	TRBJ2-3	TRBD2	TRBV11-1	CASSAGLASRSYTDTQYF	TGTGCCAGCAGTGCGGGACTAGCGTCCAGATCCTACACAGATACGCAGTATTTT
few	TRBJ2-2	TRBD2	TRBV5-1	CASSLSIKVAGGFGELFF	TGCGCCAGCAGCCTCTCGATAAAGGTAGCGGGAGGCTTCGGGGAGCTGTTTTTT
.	TRBJ2-7	TRBD2	TRBV5-4	CASSLRLAGGDEQYF	TGTGCCAGCAGCTTACGACTAGCGGGAGGCGACGAGCAGTACTTC
.	TRBJ2-4	.	TRBV5-4	CASSSAGGVRGNIQYF	TGTGCCAGCAGCTCGGCGGGTGGTGTTAGGGGAAACATTCAGTACTTC
.	TRBJ2-7	TRBD1	TRBV4-3	CASSQGRGSYEQYF	TGCGCCAGCAGCCAAGGCAGGGGGTCCTACGAGCAGTACTTC
few	TRBJ2-2	.	TRBV2	CASSEVTSRGLFF	TGTGCCAGCAGTGAAGTGACGTCCCGGGGGCTGTTTTTT
.	TRBJ2-1	.	TRBV10-2	CASRNPGSLGVNNEQFF	TGCGCCAGCAGAAACCCCGGCTCACTCGGAGTGAACAATGAGCAGTTCTTC
.	TRBJ2-7	TRBD2	TRBV6-1	CASGGGMDSYEQYF	TGTGCCAGCGGGGGGGGTATGGACTCATACGAGCAGTACTTC
.	TRBJ1-4	.	TRBV4-1	CASSQGSGLNNEKLFF	TGCGCCAGCAGCCAGGGCTCGGGGCTAAACAATGAAAAACTGTTTTTT
.	TRBJ2-7	.	TRBV11-1	CASSLQGYEQYF	TGTGCCAGCAGCTTACAGGGCTACGAGCAGTACTTC
.	TRBJ1-1	.	TRBV10-3	CAAREEMNTEAFF	TGTGCCGCCCGGGAAGAGATGAACACTGAAGCTTTCTTT
.	TRBJ2-7	.	TRBV6-6	CASSTQGGGHYEQYF	TGTGCCAGCAGTACCCAGGGGGGAGGCCACTACGAGCAGTACTTC
.	TRBJ2-1	TRBD1	TRBV6-6	CASSYSGQGAFEQFF	TGTGCCAGCAGTTACTCGGGACAGGGGGCATTTGAGCAGTTCTTC
once	TRBJ2-3	TRBD1	TRBV5-1	CASSPAGTGTDTQYF	TGCGCCAGCAGCCCCGCCGGGACAGGGACAGATACGCAGTATTTT
.	TRBJ2-1	TRBD2	TRBV7-9	CASSAGTSGALVDEQFF	TGTGCCAGCAGCGCCGGGACTAGCGGGGCCTTGGTAGATGAGCAGTTCTTC
.	TRBJ1-5	TRBD1	TRBV18	CASSQDYWTGRDQPQHF	TGTGCCAGCTCACAGGACTATTGGACAGGGAGGGATCAGCCCCAGCATTTT
.	TRBJ2-7	.	TRBV23-1	CASSRDVRRYEQYF	TGCGCAAGCTCCCGGGACGTAAGACGGTACGAGCAGTACTTC
few	TRBJ2-1	TRBD2	TRBV19	CASSILAGDNEQFF	TGTGCCAGTAGTATACTAGCGGGAGACAATGAGCAGTTCTTC
few	TRBJ2-3	TRBD2	TRBV2	CASSPGTSRRTDTQYF	TGTGCCAGCAGCCCCGGGACTAGCCGAAGGACAGATACGCAGTATTTT
.	TRBJ2-2	.	TRBV2	CASSNEAGNTGELFF	TGTGCCAGCAGTAATGAGGCAGGGAACACCGGGGAGCTGTTTTTT
.	TRBJ1-6	.	TRBV5-1	CASSLSVRDTPNSPLHF	TGCGCCAGCAGCTTAAGTGTCAGGGACACCCCTAATTCACCCCTCCACTTT
.	TRBJ2-2	TRBD2	TRBV7-2	CASSLGPGLAVSTGELFF	TGTGCCAGCAGCTTAGGTCCGGGACTAGCGGTATCAACCGGGGAGCTGTTTTTT
.	TRBJ2-1	.	TRBV5-6	CASSLMAGAYNEQFF	TGTGCCAGCAGCTTGATGGCAGGGGCGTACAATGAGCAGTTCTTC
.	TRBJ1-3	TRBD1	TRBV25-1	CASRQGQGKARDTIYF	TGTGCCAGCAGACAGGGACAGGGGAAAGCTCGAGACACCATATATTTT
.	TRBJ2-3	.	TRBV30	CAWKGFPDTQYF	TGTGCCTGGAAAGGTTTTCCAGATACGCAGTATTTT
.	TRBJ2-5	TRBD2	TRBV7-2	CASSLGGRQETQYF	TGTGCCAGCAGCTTAGGCGGGAGACAAGAGACCCAGTACTTC
.	TRBJ2-2	.	TRBV7-6	CASSFRVNTGELFF	TGTGCCAGCAGCTTCAGGGTTAACACCGGGGAGCTGTTTTTT
.	TRBJ1-1	.	TRBV6-6	CASSYSPERMNTEAFF	TGTGCCAGCAGTTACTCGCCAGAGAGAATGAACACTGAAGCTTTCTTT
.	TRBJ2-5	.	TRBV5-1	CASSLGNEVPSETQYF	TGCGCCAGCAGCTTGGGGAACGAGGTTCCGTCAGAGACCCAGTACTTC
.	TRBJ2-7	.	TRBV5-5	CASSFSYEQYF	TGTGCCAGCAGCTTTTCCTACGAGCAGTACTTC
.	TRBJ1-5	.	TRBV6-1	CASSGQEKNQPQHF	TGTGCCAGCAGTGGGCAGGAAAAGAATCAGCCCCAGCATTTT
.	TRBJ2-1	TRBD2	TRBV18	CASSPGTSGRRGNEQFF	TGTGCCAGCTCACCGGGGACTAGCGGGAGGAGAGGTAATGAGCAGTTCTTC
once	TRBJ1-2	TRBD1	TRBV7-2	CASTPARGGNYGYTF	TGTGCCAGCACCCCAGCCAGGGGGGGGAACTATGGCTACACCTTC
few	TRBJ2-7	.	TRBV2	CASSTSGTPTYEQYF	TGTGCCAGCAGTACCTCCGGGACGCCTACCTACGAGCAGTACTTC